This TCR beta chain was observed in a study of cytomegalovirus exposure and HLA in healthy donors. Notes on the study in general: Rarity held for most TCR sequences, but there were some public TCRs that occurred in many donors.

Profiling relied on immunoSEQ multiplex PCR, and the TCRdb table lists in-frame clones only, not all of them. The sample records roughly 65,000 clones, over 80% being singletons. As regards this clone: Its antigen remains unidentified.

The donors were part of the roughly 120-subject validation cohort, which stood apart from the roughly 700-subject first cohort. The germline CDR1 and CDR2 sequences are SGHRS and YFSETQ. The length of the CDR3 is 18 residues. V was pared by 3 bases and J by 5 bases, with 17 bases of the junction left unmatched. The sequenced material came from PBMCs. The chain employs TRBV5-1 and TRBJ2-7; 10 bases are a match to TRBD2. This receptor was taken from a man aged 18 to 29 in good health and CMV-seronegative. The CDR3 DNA reads as TGCGCCAGCAGCTCCGGGGACTTTTTAGCGGGAGGCCCCCACGAGCAGTACTTC. Residues: CASSSGDFLAGGPHEQYF.